The 20 T cell receptor beta chains given below trace back to one sample, sequenced in a study of T cell repertoires in cytomegalovirus infection. No cognate antigen is known for these TCRs. TCRdb itself ran the reads through MiXCR, one entry per CDR3 protein. This sample has under 40,000 distinct CDR3 sequences, with roughly half found just once. Sequenced material: CD8+ T cells from cultured PBMCs, taken from culture after CMV antigen stimulation. The receptors come from a human donor in good health (CMV status not recorded). Some clones in this sample may be carry-over from other donors' samples.

The J gene is TRBJ2-1, the V gene TRBV19; D remains ambiguous. This CDR3 spans 14 amino acids. Germline CDR1 LNHDA, CDR2 SQIVND (reference sequence). Trimming took off 5 bases at V and 0 bases at J, with 8 bases between the two ends. The CDR3 here is CASSGVFSYNEQFF. CDR3 nucleotides: TGTGCCAGTAGTGGGGTGTTCTCCTACAATGAGCAGTTCTTC.

The chain employs TRBV7-6 and TRBJ2-7; TRBD1 matches 7 bases. The CDR3 runs 14 residues. The V segment lost 5 bases and the J segment 5 bases; nucleotides outside the gene matches: 9. CDR1 and CDR2 from the germline V gene are SGHVS and FNYEAQ. CDR3 sequence: CASSGDRVRHEQYF. The DNA of the CDR3 is TGTGCCAGCAGCGGAGACAGGGTGAGGCACGAGCAGTACTTC.

This clonotype was counted ten times or more. V usage is TRBV28 and J usage is TRBJ2-5; TRBD2 aligns across 12 bases. The CDR3 consists of 15 residues. V trimming: 5 bases; J trimming: 5 bases; junction bases outside the gene matches: 6. Germline V gives CDR1 MDHEN, CDR2 SYDVKM. The CDR3: CASSPRLAGEETQYF. CDR3 sequence (DNA): TGTGCCAGCAGTCCGCGACTAGCGGGAGAGGAGACCCAGTACTTC.

CDR3 residues: CASSVPQGARNTEAFF. The CDR3 coding sequence is TGTGCCAGCAGTGTTCCTCAGGGGGCGCGGAACACTGAAGCTTTCTTT. The chain has TRBV6-6 and TRBJ1-1, with 8 bases lining up with TRBD1. This CDR3 is built from 16 residues. CDR1 is MNHNY and CDR2 is SVGAGI in the germline V gene (reference sequence). J lost 1 base, V lost 5 bases, and 9 bases had no gene match.

The chain uses TRBV7-9 and TRBJ2-7, with 7 bases that match TRBD1. The CDR3 covers 15 residues. Germline V CDR1 and CDR2: SEHNR, FQNEAQ (reference sequence). Trimming removed 5 bases from V and 2 bases from J; junction bases left unmatched: 9. CDR3 nucleotides: TGTGCCAGCAGCCAAGTGGGACAGCCCCCCTACGAGCAGTACTTC. This gives the protein CASSQVGQPPYEQYF.

V gene TRBV28 combines with J gene TRBJ1-1; unclear D gene. Germline-derived CDR1 and CDR2 are MDHEN and SYDVKM. Trimming removed 7 bases at V and 2 bases at J, with 26 bases between. The CDR3 has 18 amino acids. In DNA form, the CDR3 reads TGTGCCAGCACCCCGATCTTTTATGCCCTGAAGATAAACACTGAAGCTTTCTTT. It translates to CASTPIFYALKINTEAFF.

The chain combines TRBV19 with TRBJ1-5; 8 positions match TRBD1. The ends lost 5 bases at V and 6 bases at J; junction bases unmatched: 3. This CDR3 spans 13 amino acids. Germline V gene lookup returns CDR1 LNHDA and CDR2 SQIVND (reference sequence). The CDR3 sequence: CASSDRGPQPQHF. CDR3 sequence (DNA): TGTGCCAGTAGTGACAGGGGTCCTCAGCCCCAGCATTTT.

V is TRBV12-3 or TRBV12-4 and J is TRBJ1-5, with D possibly TRBD1 on 5 matching bases. V lost 6 bases, J lost 5 bases, and 11 bases lay in between. The CDR3 spans 13 residues. For the CDR3, the DNA is TGTGCCAGCAGCTCTGCGGGGCATCAGCCCCAGCATTTT. Translated, it gives CASSSAGHQPQHF.

In DNA, the CDR3 is TGCAGCGCCCCCCGGGGTACCTATGGCTACACCTTC. It is translated as CSAPRGTYGYTF. The chain uses TRBV29-1 and TRBJ1-2; D not resolved. Germline V gene data show CDR1 as SQVTM and CDR2 as ANQGSEA. V was clipped by 7 bases and J by 4 bases, with 13 bases between them. The CDR3 has 12 amino acids.

The chain links TRBV7-9 to TRBJ1-1, with TRBD1 as a possible D gene (6 bases). From germline, CDR1 is SEHNR and CDR2 FQNEAQ (reference sequence). V was cut by 4 bases and J by 2 bases, with 17 bases left in between. The CDR3 has 16 residues. This CDR3 reads CASSSWSGGENTEAFF. In DNA form, the CDR3 reads TGTGCCAGCAGCTCATGGTCGGGGGGCGAAAACACTGAAGCTTTCTTT.

This clonotype was detected once. In nucleotides, the CDR3 is TGTGCCAGTATTGCCCCCTCCTACGAGCAGTACTTC. Amino acid sequence: CASIAPSYEQYF. The chain is built from TRBV19 and TRBJ2-7, with D uncertain. Germline CDR1 LNHDA, CDR2 SQIVND (reference sequence). V lost 7 bases and J lost 0, with 7 bases in between. This CDR3 comprises 12 residues.

This CDR3 is CASSGRTGHYEQYF. DNA for the CDR3: TGTGCCAGCAGCGGACGGACGGGACACTACGAGCAGTACTTC. The rearrangement joins TRBV7-6 to TRBJ2-7, with D perhaps matching TRBD1 (6 bases). Germline V CDR1 and CDR2: SGHVS, FNYEAQ. This CDR3 spans 14 amino acids. Trimming stripped 5 bases from V and 3 bases from J, with 14 bases between.

J is TRBJ2-1 and V is TRBV2; 9 nucleotides align to TRBD1. V lost 6 bases to trimming and J lost 5 bases; unmatched junction nucleotides: 8. The length of the CDR3 is 15 residues. CDR1 SNHLY and CDR2 FYNNEI come from the germline V gene. The CDR3 protein is CASSAGQGGNNEQFF. The CDR3 nucleotides are TGTGCCAGCAGCGCGGGACAGGGTGGAAACAATGAGCAGTTCTTC.

Here the CDR3 DNA reads TGTGCCAGCAGCCAATCGGGTTCGTCTGGAAACACCATATATTTT. Translated: CASSQSGSSGNTIYF. This sequence joins TRBV14 and TRBJ1-3; no clear D gene. Trimming pared 2 bases from V and 1 base from J, leaving 9 bases between. CDR1 is SGHDN and CDR2 is FVKESK in the germline V gene. The CDR3 length is 15 residues. Complete variable domain (other parts from reference TRBV14 and TRBJ1-3): EAGVTQFPSHSVIEKGQTVTLRCDPISGHDNLYWYRRVMGKEIKFLLHFVKESKQDESGMPNNRFLAERTGGTYSTLKVQPAELEDSGVYFCASSQSGSSGNTIYFGEGSWLTVV.

The rearrangement joins TRBV5-1 to TRBJ2-1, with 9 nucleotides matching TRBD1. CDR3 length: 15 residues. V shed 0 bases, J shed 6 bases, and the junction held 4 bases outside the gene matches. The V gene's germline CDR1 is SGHRS and CDR2 YFSETQ. The CDR3 loop is CASSLGQGGGNEQFF. The DNA for the CDR3 is TGCGCCAGCAGCTTGGGACAGGGGGGAGGCAATGAGCAGTTCTTC. Using reference TRBV5-1 and TRBJ2-1 for the parts outside the CDR3, the full variable domain is KAGVTQTPRYLIKTRGQQVTLSCSPISGHRSVSWYQQTPGQGLQFLFEYFSETQRNKGNFPGRFSGRQFSNSRSEMNVSTLELGDSALYLCASSLGQGGGNEQFFGPGTRLTVL.

This chain joins TRBV12-3 or TRBV12-4 and TRBJ1-3; the D gene is possibly TRBD1 (6 bases). V lost 2 bases and J lost 1, with 24 bases in between. The CDR3 extends over 20 amino acids. The CDR3 DNA is TGTGCCAGCAGTTTAAGTTACGTGGGGTACGAGGGGGATTCTGGAAACACCATATATTTT. This codes for CASSLSYVGYEGDSGNTIYF.

The V gene is TRBV3-1, the J gene TRBJ2-1; no clear D. CDR1 is LGHDT and CDR2 is YNNKEL in the germline V gene (reference sequence). The CDR3 has 12 residues. V was trimmed by 4 bases and J by 7 bases, leaving 8 bases between them. DNA of the CDR3: TGTGCCAGCAGCCCGCCCAATAATGAGCAGTTCTTC. It specifies CASSPPNNEQFF.

The genes are TRBV7-8 and TRBJ1-5, with a tentative D call TRBD1 (6 bases). Germline V lookup: CDR1 SGHVS, CDR2 FQNEAQ. V was clipped by 1 base and J by 1 base, with 8 bases between them. The CDR3 has 15 amino acids. The CDR3 nucleotides are TGTGCCAGCAGCTTAGTGGACAGAAGCAATCAGCCCCAGCATTTT. This sequence encodes CASSLVDRSNQPQHF.

CDR3 loop: CASSLDNSNYGYTF. CDR3 coding DNA: TGTGCCAGCAGCTTGGATAACAGCAACTATGGCTACACCTTC. The chain is built from TRBV5-4 and TRBJ1-2; D gene unclear. The length of the CDR3 is 14 residues. Germline CDR1 and CDR2: SGHNT and YYREEE (reference sequence). V was trimmed by 0 bases and J by 2 bases, leaving 8 bases between them.

This rearrangement joins TRBV5-6 to TRBJ2-7; tentative D call: TRBD1 (6 bases). V lost 6 bases and J 2 bases, leaving 12 bases between the germline ends. The CDR3 loop spans 13 amino acids. Germline V gene data show CDR1 as SGHDT and CDR2 as YYEEEE. This CDR3 is CASNSGQTYEQYF. The CDR3 nucleotides read TGTGCCAGCAACTCCGGACAGACCTACGAGCAGTACTTC.